This TCR beta chain was documented in a study of memory CD4+ T cells and cytomegalovirus serostatus. Study summary: Healthy Belgian adult donors included nine or ten CMV-positive and some 24 CMV-negative people.

Profiling relied on immunoSEQ multiplex PCR, and the TCRdb table lists in-frame clones only, not all of them. The profile covers 45,000 to 60,000 clones, with about 80% appearing a single time and about 1.3% taken by the ten largest. Germline assignment: CDR1 MNHEY and CDR2 SVGAGI. Trimming took off 0 bases at V and 2 bases at J, with 13 bases between the two ends. The CDR3 contains 16 residues. Findings and caveats of the study: CD4+ memory repertoires contained about 40% of the roughly 150 reported CMV TCRbeta sequences. Repertoires predicted CMV serostatus with median bootstrapped AUC of approximately 0.94. Suggested: most of the CMV-linked TCR signature lies in CD4+ memory cells.

With regard to this clone: The antigen remains unidentified.

The sort gate was single viable CD3+CD4+CD8-CD45RO+ cells for memory CD4+ T cells. The sequence was collected from an adult in good health and CMV-seropositive. Sequencing was performed on memory CD4+ T cells from blood. The chain links TRBV6-5 to TRBJ2-5; D is possibly TRBD2 (7 bases). The CDR3, as DNA: TGTGCCAGCAGTTACTCGGGGGGGCAGCGTCAAGAGACCCAGTACTTC. Encoded protein: CASSYSGGQRQETQYF.